Below are 7 T cell receptor beta chains sequenced from a single sample in a study of blood T cell repertoires in COVID-19. Sequenced by immunoSEQ multiplex PCR; TCRdb stores in-frame clones only, minus some. The sample yields about 170,000 clones, 70% to 90% seen once. The source material was peripheral blood. The receptors derive from a man older than 75 with COVID-19, enrolled during active disease.

V is TRBV19 and J is TRBJ2-7; 10 bases map to TRBD1. From germline, CDR1 is LNHDA and CDR2 SQIVND (reference sequence). The CDR3 covers 14 residues. V dropped 6 bases and J dropped 6; count of bases not matched to a gene: 8. The CDR3 region is CASSQGQGEGEQYF. DNA of the CDR3: TGTGCCAGTAGCCAAGGACAGGGGGAAGGCGAGCAGTACTTC.

This clone came up a few times. This chain links TRBV5-6 with TRBJ2-4, with D perhaps matching TRBD1 (6 bases). Germline assignment: CDR1 SGHDT and CDR2 YYEEEE. The CDR3 runs 14 residues. V lost 9 bases and J lost 6, with 19 bases in between. In nucleotides, the CDR3 is TGTGCCAACTCGAAAACCGGGACACTAAACATTCAGTACTTC. Its protein product is CANSKTGTLNIQYF. The complete variable domain, with remaining parts taken from reference TRBV5-6 and TRBJ2-4, reads DAGVTQSPTHLIKTRGQQVTLRCSPKSGHDTVSWYQQALGQGPQFIFQYYEEEERQRGNFPDRFSGHQFPNYSSELNVNALLLGDSALYLCANSKTGTLNIQYFGAGTRLSVL.

The chain is built from TRBV14 and TRBJ2-3; a possible D gene is TRBD1 (6 bases). The V gene lost 3 bases and the J gene lost 9 bases, with 13 bases spanning the gap. The length of the CDR3 is 13 residues. Germline V gives CDR1 SGHDN, CDR2 FVKESK. CDR3 sequence (DNA): TGTGCCAGCAGCCAGAGCCCCAGGGGCACGCAGTATTTT. This gives the protein CASSQSPRGTQYF.

The chain recombines TRBV28 with TRBJ2-5; 10 positions agree with TRBD1. The CDR3 spans 15 residues. Germline values: CDR1 MDHEN, CDR2 SYDVKM. J lost 5 bases, V lost 4 bases, and 7 bases had no gene match. Here the CDR3 DNA reads TGTGCCAGCAGTTACATTGGACAGGGGGGGGAGACCCAGTACTTC. It codes for CASSYIGQGGETQYF.

The CDR3 DNA sequence: TGTGCCAGCAGCTTAGACGTGGGCCCTGAAAAACTGTTTTTT. It codes for CASSLDVGPEKLFF. This rearrangement joins TRBV7-6 to TRBJ1-4; D gene unclear. Germline V gene lookup returns CDR1 SGHVS and CDR2 FNYEAQ. The CDR3 is made up of 14 amino acids. The V and J ends lost 1 base and 7 bases respectively, with 10 bases between them.

V and J are TRBV10-3 and TRBJ1-2, with D tentatively TRBD1 (5 bases). This CDR3 spans 13 amino acids. Trimming cost V 4 bases and J 2 bases, with 8 bases left between them. Germline values: CDR1 ENHRY, CDR2 SYGVKD. CDR3 in amino acids: CAISAGGNYGYTF. For the CDR3, the DNA is TGTGCCATCAGTGCCGGGGGGAACTATGGCTACACCTTC.

The rearrangement links TRBV2 to TRBJ1-1; D is unclear. The germline gives CDR1 SNHLY, CDR2 FYNNEI. The CDR3 has 13 residues. Between the trimmed V and J ends, which lost 5 bases and 1 base, there was a span of 8 bases. CDR3: CASSTDKNTEAFF. As DNA, the CDR3 is TGTGCCAGCAGTACCGACAAGAACACTGAAGCTTTCTTT.